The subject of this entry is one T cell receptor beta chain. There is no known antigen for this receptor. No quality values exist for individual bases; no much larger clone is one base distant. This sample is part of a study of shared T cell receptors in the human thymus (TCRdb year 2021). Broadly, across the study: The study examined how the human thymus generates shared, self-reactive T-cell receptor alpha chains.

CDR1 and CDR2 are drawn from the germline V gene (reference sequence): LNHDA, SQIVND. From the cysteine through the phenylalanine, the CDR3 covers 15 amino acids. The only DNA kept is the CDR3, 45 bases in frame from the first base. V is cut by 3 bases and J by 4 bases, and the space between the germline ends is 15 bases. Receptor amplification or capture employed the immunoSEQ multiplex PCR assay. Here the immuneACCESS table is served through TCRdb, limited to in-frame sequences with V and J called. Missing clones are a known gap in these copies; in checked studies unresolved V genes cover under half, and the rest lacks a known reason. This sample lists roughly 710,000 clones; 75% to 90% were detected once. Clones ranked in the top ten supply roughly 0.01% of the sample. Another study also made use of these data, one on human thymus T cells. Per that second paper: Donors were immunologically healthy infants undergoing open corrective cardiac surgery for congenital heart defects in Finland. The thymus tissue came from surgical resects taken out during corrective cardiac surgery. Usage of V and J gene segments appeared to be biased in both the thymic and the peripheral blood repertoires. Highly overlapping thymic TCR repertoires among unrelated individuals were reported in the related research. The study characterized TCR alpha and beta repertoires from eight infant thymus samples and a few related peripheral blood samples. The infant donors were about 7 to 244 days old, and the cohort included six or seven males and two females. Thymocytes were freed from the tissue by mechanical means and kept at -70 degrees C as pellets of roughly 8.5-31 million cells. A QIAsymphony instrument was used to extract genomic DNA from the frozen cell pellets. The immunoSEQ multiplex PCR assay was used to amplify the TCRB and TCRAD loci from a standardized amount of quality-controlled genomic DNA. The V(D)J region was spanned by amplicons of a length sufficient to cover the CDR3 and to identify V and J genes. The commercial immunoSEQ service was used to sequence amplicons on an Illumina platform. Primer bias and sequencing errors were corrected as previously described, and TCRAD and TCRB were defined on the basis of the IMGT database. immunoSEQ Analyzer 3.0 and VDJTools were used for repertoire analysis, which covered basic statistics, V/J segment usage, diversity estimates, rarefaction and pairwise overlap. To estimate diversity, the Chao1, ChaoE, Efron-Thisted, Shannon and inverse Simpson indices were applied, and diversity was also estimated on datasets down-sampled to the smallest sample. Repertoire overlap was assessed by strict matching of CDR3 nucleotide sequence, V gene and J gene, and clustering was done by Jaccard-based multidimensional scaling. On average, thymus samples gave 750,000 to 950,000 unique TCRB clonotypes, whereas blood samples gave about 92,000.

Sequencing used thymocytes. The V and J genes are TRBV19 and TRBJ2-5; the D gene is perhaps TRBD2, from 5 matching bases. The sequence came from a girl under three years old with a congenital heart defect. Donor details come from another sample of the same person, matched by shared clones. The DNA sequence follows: TGTGCCAGTAGTATCGGACGGCTGGGGAGAGAGACCCAGTACTTC. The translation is CASSIGRLGRETQYF.